This T cell receptor (beta chain) was obtained from a study of OX40 agonist ivuxolimab in advanced cancers. Unmatched junction bases numbered 9, after V lost 6 bases and J lost 5 bases. The CDR3 has 14 residues. In germline, CDR1 is MNHEY, CDR2 SVGAGI. Only in-frame clones appear in the TCRdb table, and some are missing; sequencing was by immunoSEQ multiplex PCR. The sample contains some 25,000 clones, roughly 79% of which appear only once. This clone is a singleton in its sample. This clonotype was sampled from an adult with an advanced solid tumor such as melanoma, head and neck, liver or kidney cancer. The sample here was CD4+ or CD8+ T cells sorted from blood, taken in a trial of the OX40 agonist ivuxolimab. V is TRBV6-5 and J is TRBJ1-1, with 7 bases lining up with TRBD1. The CDR3 DNA is TGTGCCAGCAGGGGGCAGACAGGGCGGACTGAAGCTTTCTTT. Protein sequence: CASRGQTGRTEAFF.